Here is one T cell receptor (beta chain) with its context. Study processing details: Reference gene primer amplification in the assay estimated nucleated cell counts. Here immunoSEQ multiplex PCR was the method, and the copy in TCRdb shows in-frame clones only, minus some. V and J calls and clone size follow that table, whereas D and trimming were derived from the DNA. This sample has about 140,000 clones; roughly 84% occur once, and the top ten carry 5.5%. Germline-derived CDR1 and CDR2 are GTSNPN and SVGIG (reference sequence). CDR3 length equals 15 residues. V shed 2 bases and J 7 bases; nucleotides not matched to a gene: 9. The source of the sample is a study of blood T cell repertoires in COVID-19. In the study overall: From the United States, Italy and Spain came samples of acute and convalescent COVID-19.

Study members were between about 18 and 100 years old and lived in 24 US regions. This clonotype was sampled from a man aged 35 to 55 with acute COVID-19. The specimen was PBMCs or T cells enriched from blood (not recorded which). The V gene is TRBV30, the J gene TRBJ2-5, with TRBD1 matching over 11 bases. CDR3 sequence: CAWSSGQGAFGTQYF. For the CDR3, the DNA is TGTGCCTGGAGTTCCGGACAGGGGGCATTCGGGACCCAGTACTTC.